The source of this T cell receptor (beta chain) is a study of beta chain features in type 1 diabetes. Study-wide points: The naive, central memory and Treg TCRB repertoires looked more alike in patients than they did in healthy donors.

Sequenced material consisted of expressed TCRB transcripts (all of the isolated RNA was reverse transcribed). Roughly 3.5 million reads per sample were averaged for naive, central memory and regulatory samples. The table came from immunoSEQ multiplex PCR; TCRdb's copy has only in-frame clones and leaves some out. Here the sample spans about 350,000 clones, 20% being singletons. This clone was seen only a few times. Its antigen is unknown. All of the sorted populations showed purity greater than 95%. The CDR3 loop spans 13 amino acids. CDR1 and CDR2 (germline): SQVTM, ANQGSEA. V lost 6 bases and J 5 bases, leaving 16 bases between the germline ends.

This sequence joins TRBV29-1 and TRBJ1-1; D is possibly TRBD1 (5 bases). The receptor's source is a woman between 18 and 29 years old in good health. The sample taken for sequencing was naive CD4+ T cells from blood. This CDR3 is CSVVGLGGTEAFF. The CDR3 coding sequence is TGCAGCGTCGTTGGACTGGGGGGGACTGAAGCTTTCTTT. Supplemented by reference TRBV29-1 and TRBJ1-1, the full variable domain reads SAVISQKPSRDICQRGTSLTIQCQVDSQVTMMFWYRQQPGQSLTLIATANQGSEATYESGFVIDKFPISRPNLTFSTLTVSNMSPEDSSIYLCSVVGLGGTEAFFGQGTRLTVV.